This T cell receptor beta chain was identified in a study of control samples from healthy donors and cancer patients. Assay: immunoSEQ multiplex PCR; the TCRdb copy retains only in-frame clones and omits some. The table lists roughly 150,000 clones, around 90% of them singletons. The CDR3 spans 15 residues. Germline values: CDR1 MGHRA, CDR2 YSYEKL. The ends were cut back, 3 bases at V and 0 bases at J, with 8 bases in the middle. The sequence came from a man between 25 and 39 years old in good health. The sample taken for sequencing was blood. V usage is TRBV4-1 and J usage is TRBJ1-4; TRBD1 is a possible D gene (5 bases). CDR3 amino acids: CASSQPGATNEKLFF. For the CDR3, the DNA is TGCGCCAGCAGCCAGCCGGGGGCAACTAATGAAAAACTGTTTTTT.